This T cell receptor beta chain was identified in a study of OX40 agonist ivuxolimab in advanced cancers. About the study as a whole: Ivuxolimab was an agonistic, fully human IgG2 monoclonal antibody directed against OX40 (CD134), a costimulatory receptor. In the dose-escalation cohort, roughly 80% of patients were male, and the mean age was approximately 64 years, with a range of about 23 to 80. The paper covers the monotherapy dose-escalation part of the phase I ivuxolimab trial, which included N of about 51 patients. Peripheral TCRbeta sequencing was intended to test whether TCR sequence diversity was altered and clonal T-cell expansion was caused by ivuxolimab. Partial responses were achieved by three dose-escalation patients, of whom one had hepatocellular carcinoma and two had cutaneous melanoma. Of the 50 to 55 dose-escalation patients, hepatocellular carcinoma was present in around 19, melanoma in around 15, renal cell carcinoma in 9 and head and neck cancer in 9. Intravenous ivuxolimab was administered to patients every 2 weeks at six dose levels: 0.01, 0.1, 0.3, 1.5, 3 and 10 mg/kg. Patients were allowed to have had prior anti-PD-1, anti-PD-L1 or anti-CTLA-4 therapy, and approximately 40% of the dose-escalation patients had previously received checkpoint inhibitors. Broad study findings and their caveats: The antigen specificity of the clonally expanded peripheral T cells was not determined. Low levels of normalized T-cell clonal expansion were also shown by some nonresponding patients. Partial responders in the 0.1-3.0 mg/kg groups had among the lowest normalized peripheral clonal expansion, especially among CD8+ T cells. After ivuxolimab, CD8+ T cells had more expanded clones than CD4+ T cells on average. At doses from 0.1 to 3.0 mg/kg, clonal expansion was seen in both CD4+ and CD8+ blood T cells between baseline and week 6.

The CDR1 and CDR2 encoded by the germline V gene are KGHSH and LQKENI. V is reduced by 3 bases and J by 4 bases, leaving a spacing of 9 bases between them. From the cysteine through the phenylalanine, the CDR3 covers 13 amino acids. Left in the record is the CDR3 DNA by itself, 39 bases read in frame from the first base. To sequence the TCRbeta CDR3 region, genomic DNA was isolated from the sorted cells. The immunoSEQ Assay was used for sequencing of TCRbeta CDR3 regions. In its TCRdb copy, this immuneACCESS table keeps in-frame sequences only and misses some clones. Where compared with another copy, unresolved V genes explain less than half of these, and the others have no known cause. In this sample the table shows about 47,000 clones, roughly 85% of which occur a single time. The ten biggest clones cover about 14% of the sample. Patients with a history of autoimmune disease or receiving systemic immunosuppression were excluded from the trial. Peripheral blood for TCR sequencing was drawn from every dose cohort at baseline, at cycle 4 day 1 and at cycle 7 day 1. Samples came from an open-label, multicenter, first-in-human phase I dose-escalation trial of ivuxolimab. Adults with locally advanced or metastatic head and neck squamous cell, hepatocellular, melanoma or renal cell carcinoma were enrolled in the trial. Before TCR sequencing, CD4+ T cells and CD8+ T cells from peripheral blood were sorted into separate populations.

Remarks on this clone: There is no known antigen for this receptor. Base qualities were left out, and no much larger clone turns up one base away.

Specimen: CD4+ or CD8+ T cells sorted from blood, collected in a trial of the OX40 agonist ivuxolimab. The clonotype originates from an adult with an advanced solid tumor such as melanoma, head and neck, liver or kidney cancer. The sequence joins TRBV18 to TRBJ2-5; the D segment cannot be called with confidence. The CDR3 in this case is CASSPGQRETQYF. The DNA sequence is given as TGTGCCAGCTCACCTGGGCAGCGAGAGACCCAGTACTTC.